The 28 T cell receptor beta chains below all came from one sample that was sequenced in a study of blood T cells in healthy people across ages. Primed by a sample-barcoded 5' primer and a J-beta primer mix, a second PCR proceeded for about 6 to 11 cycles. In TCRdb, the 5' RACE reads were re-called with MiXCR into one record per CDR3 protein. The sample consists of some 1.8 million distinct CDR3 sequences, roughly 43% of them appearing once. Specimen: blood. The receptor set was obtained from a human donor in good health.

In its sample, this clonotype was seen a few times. The CDR3, as DNA: TGTGCCAGCAGACTACGGGTCCTGGACAATGAGCAGTTCTTC. This codes for CASRLRVLDNEQFF. The rearrangement uses TRBV6-2 or TRBV6-3 and TRBJ2-1; D call uncertain. Trimming pared 6 bases from V and 5 bases from J, leaving 14 bases between. The germline V gene has CDR1 MNHEY and CDR2 SVGEGT. This CDR3 has 14 amino acids.

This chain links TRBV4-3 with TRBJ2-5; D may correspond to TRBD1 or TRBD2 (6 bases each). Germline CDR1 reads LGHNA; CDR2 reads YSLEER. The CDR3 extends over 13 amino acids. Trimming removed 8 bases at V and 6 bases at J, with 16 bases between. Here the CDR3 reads CASRDGGTKTQYF. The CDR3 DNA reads TGCGCCAGCCGGGACGGGGGCACGAAGACCCAGTACTTC.

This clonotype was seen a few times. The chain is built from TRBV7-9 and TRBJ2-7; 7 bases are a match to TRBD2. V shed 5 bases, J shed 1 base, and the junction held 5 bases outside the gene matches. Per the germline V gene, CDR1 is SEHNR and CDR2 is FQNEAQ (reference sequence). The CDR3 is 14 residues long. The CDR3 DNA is TGTGCCAGCAGCGCGGGGAGGGGATCCTACGAGCAGTACTTC. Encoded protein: CASSAGRGSYEQYF. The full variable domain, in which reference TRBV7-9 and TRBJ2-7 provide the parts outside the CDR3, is DTGVSQNPRHKITKRGQNVTFRCDPISEHNRLYWYRQTLGQGPEFLTYFQNEAQLEKSRLLSDRFSAERPKGSFSTLEIQRTEQGDSAMYLCASSAGRGSYEQYFGPGTRLTVT.

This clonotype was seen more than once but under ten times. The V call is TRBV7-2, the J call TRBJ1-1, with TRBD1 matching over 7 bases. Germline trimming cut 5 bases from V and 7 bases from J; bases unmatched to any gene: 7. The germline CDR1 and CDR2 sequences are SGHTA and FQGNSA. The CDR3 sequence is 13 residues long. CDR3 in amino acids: CASSVIRDSEAFF. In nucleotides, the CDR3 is TGTGCCAGCAGCGTAATCCGGGACAGTGAAGCTTTCTTT.

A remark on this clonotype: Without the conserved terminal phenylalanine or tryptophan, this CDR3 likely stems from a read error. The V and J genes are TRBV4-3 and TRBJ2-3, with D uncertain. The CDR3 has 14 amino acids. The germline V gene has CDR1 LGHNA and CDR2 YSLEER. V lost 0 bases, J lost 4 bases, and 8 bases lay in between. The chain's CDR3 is CASSQDSRPDTQYS. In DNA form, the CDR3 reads TGCGCCAGCAGCCAAGATTCGCGTCCAGATACGCAGTATTCT.

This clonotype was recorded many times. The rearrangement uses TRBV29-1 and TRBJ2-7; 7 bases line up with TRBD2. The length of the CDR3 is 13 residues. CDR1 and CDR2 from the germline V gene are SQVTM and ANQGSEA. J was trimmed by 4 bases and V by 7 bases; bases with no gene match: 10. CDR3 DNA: TGCAGCGCGGTTATAGCGGGTTTTTACGAGCAGTACTTC. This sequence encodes CSAVIAGFYEQYF.

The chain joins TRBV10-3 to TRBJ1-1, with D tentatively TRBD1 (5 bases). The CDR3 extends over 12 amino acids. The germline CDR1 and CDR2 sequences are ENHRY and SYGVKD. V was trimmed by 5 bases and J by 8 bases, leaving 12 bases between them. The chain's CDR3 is CAISLGTDEAFF. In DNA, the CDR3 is TGTGCCATCAGTCTAGGGACGGACGAAGCTTTCTTT.

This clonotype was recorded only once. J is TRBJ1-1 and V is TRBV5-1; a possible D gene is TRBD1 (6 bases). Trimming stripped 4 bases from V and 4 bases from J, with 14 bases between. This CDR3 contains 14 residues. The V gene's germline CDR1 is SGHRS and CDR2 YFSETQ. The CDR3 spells CASSQDSRTTEAFF. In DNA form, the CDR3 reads TGCGCCAGCAGCCAGGACAGCCGGACCACTGAAGCTTTCTTT.

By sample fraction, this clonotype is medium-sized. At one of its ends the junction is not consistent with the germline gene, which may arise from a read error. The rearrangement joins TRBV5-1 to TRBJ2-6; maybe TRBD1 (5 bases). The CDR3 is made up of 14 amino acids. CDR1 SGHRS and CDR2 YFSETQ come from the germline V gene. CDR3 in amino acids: CASSDSSGANVLTF. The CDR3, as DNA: TGTGCCAGCAGTGACAGCTCTGGGGCCAACGTCCTGACTTTC.

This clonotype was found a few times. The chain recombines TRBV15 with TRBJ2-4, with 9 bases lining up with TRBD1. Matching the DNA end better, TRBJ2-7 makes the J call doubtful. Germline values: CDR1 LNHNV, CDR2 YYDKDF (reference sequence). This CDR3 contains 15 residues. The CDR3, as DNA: TGTGCCACCAGCAGCGATCCGGGACAGGGTTACGAGCAGTACTTC. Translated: CATSSDPGQGYEQYF.

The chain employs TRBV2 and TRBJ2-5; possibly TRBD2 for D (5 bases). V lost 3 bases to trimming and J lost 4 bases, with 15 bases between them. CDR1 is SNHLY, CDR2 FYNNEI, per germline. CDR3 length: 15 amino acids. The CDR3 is CASSDVDGRGETQYF. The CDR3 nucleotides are TGTGCCAGCAGTGATGTGGACGGACGGGGAGAGACCCAGTACTTC.

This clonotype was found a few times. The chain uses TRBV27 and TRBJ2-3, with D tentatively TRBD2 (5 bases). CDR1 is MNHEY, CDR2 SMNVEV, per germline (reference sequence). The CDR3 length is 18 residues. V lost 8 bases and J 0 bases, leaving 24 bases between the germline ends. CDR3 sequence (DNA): TGTGCCAGCGCAGCCTCCGTTTTGACTGGACTTAGCACAGATACGCAGTATTTT. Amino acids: CASAASVLTGLSTDTQYF.

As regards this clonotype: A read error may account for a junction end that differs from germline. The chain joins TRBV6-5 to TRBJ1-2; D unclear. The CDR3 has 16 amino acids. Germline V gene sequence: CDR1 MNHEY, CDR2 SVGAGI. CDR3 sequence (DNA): TGTGCCAGCAGTTACGACCGGACCCAAGGCTTTTATGGCTGCACCTTC. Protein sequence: CASSYDRTQGFYGCTF.

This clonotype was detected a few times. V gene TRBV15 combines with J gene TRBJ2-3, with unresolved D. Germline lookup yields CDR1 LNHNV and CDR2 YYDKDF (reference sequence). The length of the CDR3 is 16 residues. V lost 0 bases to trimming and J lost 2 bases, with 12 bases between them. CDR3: CATSRDRYSNTDTQYF. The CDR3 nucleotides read TGTGCCACCAGCAGAGATAGATACAGTAACACAGATACGCAGTATTTT. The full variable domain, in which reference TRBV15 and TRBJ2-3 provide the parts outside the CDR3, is DAMVIQNPRYQVTQFGKPVTLSCSQTLNHNVMYWYQQKSSQAPKLLFHYYDKDFNNEADTPDNFQSRRPNTSFCFLDIRSPGLGDTAMYLCATSRDRYSNTDTQYFGPGTRLTVL.

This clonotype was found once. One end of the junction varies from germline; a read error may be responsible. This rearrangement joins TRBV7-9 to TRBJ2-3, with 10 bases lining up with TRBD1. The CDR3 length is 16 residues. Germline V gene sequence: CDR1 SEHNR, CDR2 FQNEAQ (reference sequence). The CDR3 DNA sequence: TGCGCCAGCAGCTTAGTGGGGACAGGGGTCACAGATACGCAGTATTTT. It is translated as CASSLVGTGVTDTQYF.

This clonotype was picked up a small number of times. In DNA form, the CDR3 reads TGTGCCAGCAGCTTAGATAGGGACCCCGGCGGCACCTTC. Translating it yields CASSLDRDPGGTF. The chain links TRBV7-9 to TRBJ1-2, with a tentative D call TRBD1 (5 bases). Trimming removed 1 base at V and 13 bases at J, with 16 bases between. This CDR3 is built from 13 residues. Germline CDR1 reads SEHNR; CDR2 reads FQNEAQ (reference sequence).

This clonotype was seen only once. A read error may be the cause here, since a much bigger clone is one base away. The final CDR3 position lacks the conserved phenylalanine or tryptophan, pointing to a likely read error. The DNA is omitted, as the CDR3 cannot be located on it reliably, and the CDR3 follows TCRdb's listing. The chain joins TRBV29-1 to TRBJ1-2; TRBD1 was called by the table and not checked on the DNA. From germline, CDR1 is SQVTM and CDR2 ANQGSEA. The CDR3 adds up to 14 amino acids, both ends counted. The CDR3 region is CSVRREGPGYGYTC.

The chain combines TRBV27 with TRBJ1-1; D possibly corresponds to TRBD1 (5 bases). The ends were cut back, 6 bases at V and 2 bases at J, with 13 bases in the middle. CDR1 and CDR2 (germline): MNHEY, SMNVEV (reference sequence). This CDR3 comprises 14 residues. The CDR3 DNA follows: TGTGCCAGCAGAAGGGGACTGATTAACACTGAAGCTTTCTTT. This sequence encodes CASRRGLINTEAFF.

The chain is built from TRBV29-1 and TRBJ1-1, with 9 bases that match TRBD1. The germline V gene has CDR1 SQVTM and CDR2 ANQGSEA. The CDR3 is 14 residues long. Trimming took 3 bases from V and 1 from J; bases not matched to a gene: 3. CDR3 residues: CSVDRTGANTEAFF. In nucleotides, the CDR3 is TGCAGCGTTGATCGGACAGGGGCGAACACTGAAGCTTTCTTT.

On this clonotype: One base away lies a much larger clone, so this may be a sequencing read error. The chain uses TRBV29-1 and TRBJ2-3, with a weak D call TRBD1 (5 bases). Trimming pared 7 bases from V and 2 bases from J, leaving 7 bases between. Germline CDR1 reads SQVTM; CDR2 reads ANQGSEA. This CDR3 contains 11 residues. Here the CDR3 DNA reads TGCAGCGCTGGGGCCACAGATACGCAGTATTTT. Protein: CSAGATDTQYF.

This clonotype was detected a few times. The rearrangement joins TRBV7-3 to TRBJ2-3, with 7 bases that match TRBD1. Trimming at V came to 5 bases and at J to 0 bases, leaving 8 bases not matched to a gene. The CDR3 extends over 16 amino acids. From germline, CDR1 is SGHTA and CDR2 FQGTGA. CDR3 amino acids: CASSLTPRGSTDTQYF. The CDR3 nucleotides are TGTGCCAGCAGCCTCACTCCCAGGGGGAGCACAGATACGCAGTATTTT.

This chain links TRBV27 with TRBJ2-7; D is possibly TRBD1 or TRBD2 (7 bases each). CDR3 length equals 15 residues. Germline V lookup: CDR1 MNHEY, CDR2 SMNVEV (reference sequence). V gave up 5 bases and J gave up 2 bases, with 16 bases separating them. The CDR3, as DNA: TGTGCCAGCAGTCTCTCGACAGGGACTACCTACGAGCAGTACTTC. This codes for CASSLSTGTTYEQYF.

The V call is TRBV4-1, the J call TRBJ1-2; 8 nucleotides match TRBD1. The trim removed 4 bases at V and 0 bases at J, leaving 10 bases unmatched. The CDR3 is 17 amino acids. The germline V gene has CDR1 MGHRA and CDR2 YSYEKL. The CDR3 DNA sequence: TGCGCCAGCAGCCTTACCTCCGGGACAGGTTCTAACTATGGCTACACCTTC. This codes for CASSLTSGTGSNYGYTF.

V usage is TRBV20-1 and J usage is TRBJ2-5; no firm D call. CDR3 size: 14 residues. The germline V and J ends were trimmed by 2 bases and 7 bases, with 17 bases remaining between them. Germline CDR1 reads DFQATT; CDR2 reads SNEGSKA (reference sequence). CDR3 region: CSARRTRGSGTQYF. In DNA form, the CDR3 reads TGCAGTGCTAGACGGACCCGAGGATCGGGGACCCAGTACTTC.

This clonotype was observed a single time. CDR3 nucleotides: TGCGCCAGCAGCCAAGGCGTAGGGAAGTACGAGCAGTACTTC. This sequence encodes CASSQGVGKYEQYF. The gene calls are TRBV4-1 and TRBJ2-7; no clear D gene. CDR3 size: 14 residues. V lost 1 base and J lost 4, with 11 bases in between. CDR1 is MGHRA and CDR2 is YSYEKL in the germline V gene.

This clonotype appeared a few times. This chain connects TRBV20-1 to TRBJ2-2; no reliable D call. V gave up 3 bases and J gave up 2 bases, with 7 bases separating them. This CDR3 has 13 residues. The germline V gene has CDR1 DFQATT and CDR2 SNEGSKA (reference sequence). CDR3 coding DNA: TGCAGTGCTAGGAGTCAAAACACCGGGGAGCTGTTTTTT. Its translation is CSARSQNTGELFF.

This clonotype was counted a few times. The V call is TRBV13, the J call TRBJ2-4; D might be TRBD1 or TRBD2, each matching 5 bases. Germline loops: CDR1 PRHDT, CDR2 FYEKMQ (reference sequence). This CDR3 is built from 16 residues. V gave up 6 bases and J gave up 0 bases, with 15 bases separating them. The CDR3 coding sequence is TGTGCCAGCAGTCAGGGAATCGGGACAGCCAAAAACATTCAGTACTTC. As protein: CASSQGIGTAKNIQYF. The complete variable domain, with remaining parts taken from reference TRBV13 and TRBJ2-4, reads AAGVIQSPRHLIKEKRETATLKCYPIPRHDTVYWYQQGPGQDPQFLISFYEKMQSDKGSIPDRFSAQQFSDYHSELNMSSLELGDSALYFCASSQGIGTAKNIQYFGAGTRLSVL.

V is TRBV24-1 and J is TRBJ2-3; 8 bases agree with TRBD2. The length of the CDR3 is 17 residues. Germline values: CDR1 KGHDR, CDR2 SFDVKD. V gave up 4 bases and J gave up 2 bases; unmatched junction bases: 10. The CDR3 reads CATSDISSGAYTDTQYF. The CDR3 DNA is TGTGCCACCAGTGACATAAGTAGCGGGGCCTACACAGATACGCAGTATTTT.